A single sample gave rise to the 21 T cell receptor beta chains below, sequenced in a study of OX40 agonist ivuxolimab in advanced cancers. The method was immunoSEQ multiplex PCR; TCRdb's version includes in-frame clones alone and lacks a portion of them. Of some 46,000 clones in the sample, 87% are singletons; the top ten hold roughly 13%. The starting material was CD4+ or CD8+ T cells sorted from blood, obtained in a trial of the OX40 agonist ivuxolimab. The receptor source for this set is an adult with an advanced solid tumor such as melanoma, head and neck, liver or kidney cancer.

This chain joins TRBV28 and TRBJ2-7; D is perhaps TRBD2 (6 bases). Looked up from germline, CDR1 is MDHEN and CDR2 is SYDVKM. CDR3 size: 17 residues. Deletions cut 0 bases from V and 1 base from J, with 16 bases between. CDR3 in amino acids: CASSLWTTGEKSYEQYF. DNA of the CDR3: TGTGCCAGCAGTTTATGGACGACGGGGGAGAAGTCCTACGAGCAGTACTTC.

The genes are TRBV11-3 and TRBJ2-3, with a possible D match to TRBD2 (5 bases). CDR3 length equals 14 residues. Germline CDR1 reads SGHNT; CDR2 reads YENEEA. The V gene lost 3 bases and the J gene lost 0 bases, with 7 bases spanning the gap. CDR3 loop: CASSFGGSTDTQYF. The CDR3 DNA reads as TGTGCCAGCAGCTTTGGCGGGAGCACAGATACGCAGTATTTT.

The chain couples TRBV11-2 to TRBJ2-2; TRBD1 is a possible D gene (6 bases). This CDR3 has 15 residues. Germline lookup yields CDR1 SGHAT and CDR2 FQNNGV. The germline V and J ends were trimmed by 5 bases and 2 bases, with 12 bases remaining between them. CDR3 nucleotide sequence: TGTGCCAGCAGCCCCGGGACACCCAACACCGGGGAGCTGTTTTTT. It translates to CASSPGTPNTGELFF.

The V call is TRBV15, the J call TRBJ2-5; no clear D. The CDR3 totals 15 residues. V was trimmed by 1 base and J by 3 bases, leaving 12 bases between them. Per germline, CDR1 LNHNV and CDR2 YYDKDF (reference sequence). Here the CDR3 reads CATSRVGLEEETQYF. CDR3 DNA sequence: TGTGCCACCAGCAGAGTGGGTCTGGAAGAAGAGACCCAGTACTTC.

CDR3 loop: CASSPLRQESNQPQHF. Written as DNA, the CDR3 is TGTGCCAGCTCACCATTGCGTCAGGAGAGCAATCAGCCCCAGCATTTT. This chain uses TRBV18 with TRBJ1-5, with D unresolved. The CDR3 is made up of 16 amino acids. Trimming stripped 2 bases from V and 1 base from J, with 12 bases between. Germline CDR1 KGHSH, CDR2 LQKENI.

V and J are TRBV7-9 and TRBJ2-1, with D unclear. CDR1 is SEHNR, CDR2 FQNEAQ, per germline (reference sequence). The CDR3 is made up of 14 amino acids. Between the trimmed V and J ends, which lost 3 bases and 0 bases, there was a span of 6 bases. The CDR3 DNA sequence: TGTGCCAGCAGCTTTACAAGCTCCTACAATGAGCAGTTCTTC. Residues: CASSFTSSYNEQFF.

The gene calls are TRBV5-6 and TRBJ1-1; D might be TRBD1 (6 bases). The V and J ends lost 0 bases and 1 base respectively, with 10 bases between them. Germline assignment: CDR1 SGHDT and CDR2 YYEEEE. The length of the CDR3 is 15 residues. CDR3 sequence (DNA): TGTGCCAGCAGCTTGGCCGGGGGGGCGAACACTGAAGCTTTCTTT. As protein: CASSLAGGANTEAFF. Variable domain in full (rest from reference TRBV5-6 and TRBJ1-1): DAGVTQSPTHLIKTRGQQVTLRCSPKSGHDTVSWYQQALGQGPQFIFQYYEEEERQRGNFPDRFSGHQFPNYSSELNVNALLLGDSALYLCASSLAGGANTEAFFGQGTRLTVV.

V gene TRBV7-9 combines with J gene TRBJ2-7; no clear D gene. Trimming removed 5 bases from V and 0 bases from J, with 23 bases in between. The CDR3 length is 18 residues. From germline, CDR1 is SEHNR and CDR2 FQNEAQ (reference sequence). DNA for the CDR3: TGTGCCAGCAGCCCTCCCTTGTCGGTTTCCGGACCCTCCTACGAGCAGTACTTC. This sequence encodes CASSPPLSVSGPSYEQYF.

The V and J genes are TRBV5-1 and TRBJ2-7, with D hard to call. CDR3 length: 13 amino acids. Per the germline V gene, CDR1 is SGHRS and CDR2 is YFSETQ. V lost 0 bases and J 3 bases, leaving 7 bases between the germline ends. CDR3 sequence: CASSLDSLYEQYF. In DNA, the CDR3 is TGCGCCAGCAGCTTGGACTCCCTCTACGAGCAGTACTTC.

This clone was seen a handful of times. This rearrangement joins TRBV7-2 to TRBJ2-1; 9 nucleotides line up with TRBD1. The J segment lost 9 bases and the V segment lost 2 bases, leaving 11 bases of the junction unmatched. This CDR3 contains 16 residues. Per the germline V gene, CDR1 is SGHTA and CDR2 is FQGNSA. Written as DNA, the CDR3 is TGTGCCAGCAGCTTAACGCCGGGACAGGGTCCACCTGAGCAGTTCTTC. Translated, it gives CASSLTPGQGPPEQFF.

In its sample, this clone was seen once. The CDR3 loop reads CASSPWDGLGQYF. DNA of the CDR3: TGTGCCAGCTCACCCTGGGACGGACTCGGGCAGTACTTC. The chain couples TRBV18 to TRBJ2-7; D is tentatively TRBD1 or TRBD2 (5 bases each). The CDR3 extends over 13 amino acids. Germline V gives CDR1 KGHSH, CDR2 LQKENI. V shed 3 bases and J shed 9 bases, with 15 bases lying between them. Together with reference TRBV18 and TRBJ2-7, the CDR3 gives the full variable domain: NAGVMQNPRHLVRRRGQEARLRCSPMKGHSHVYWYRQLPEEGLKFMVYLQKENIIDESGMPKERFSAEFPKEGPSILRIQQVVRGDSAAYFCASSPWDGLGQYFGPGTRLTVT.

CDR3 residues: CASNGYQETQYF. The DNA for the CDR3 is TGTGCCAGCAACGGGTACCAAGAGACCCAGTACTTC. The chain employs TRBV2 and TRBJ2-5; the D is unclear. Germline V CDR1 and CDR2: SNHLY, FYNNEI. V was pared by 7 bases and J by 0 bases, with 6 bases between. The CDR3 has 12 residues.

This chain joins TRBV19 and TRBJ2-7; D not resolved. This CDR3 region has 14 residues. Germline V lookup: CDR1 LNHDA, CDR2 SQIVND (reference sequence). The V end was cut by 5 bases, the J end by 0 bases, with 11 bases between. The CDR3 spells CASSSRVISYEQYF. Here the CDR3 DNA reads TGTGCCAGTAGTTCCCGGGTCATCTCCTACGAGCAGTACTTC. Filled out from reference TRBV19 and TRBJ2-7, the complete variable domain reads DGGITQSPKYLFRKEGQNVTLSCEQNLNHDAMYWYRQDPGQGLRLIYYSQIVNDFQKGDIAEGYSVSREKKESFPLTVTSAQKNPTAFYLCASSSRVISYEQYFGPGTRLTVT.

With respect to this clone: A read error may produce the germline difference seen at one junction end. This rearrangement joins TRBV7-2 to TRBJ2-4, with TRBD2 matching over 7 bases. Looked up from germline, CDR1 is SGHTA and CDR2 is FQGNSA. The length of the CDR3 is 13 residues. The CDR3 is CASSLGGGNVQYF. The CDR3, as DNA: TGTGCCAGCAGCTTAGGGGGGGGAAACGTTCAGTACTTC.

This chain connects TRBV7-3 to TRBJ2-3; D gene ambiguous. Germline CDR1 and CDR2: SGHTA and FQGTGA. Trimming pared 4 bases from V and 5 bases from J, leaving 10 bases between. The CDR3 has 13 residues. The CDR3 region has the DNA TGTGCCAGCAGCTCGAACCCGGGAGATACGCAGTATTTT. It codes for CASSSNPGDTQYF. The entire variable domain, with the rest obtained from reference TRBV7-3 and TRBJ2-3, is as follows: GAGVSQTPSNKVTEKGKYVELRCDPISGHTALYWYRQSLGQGPEFLIYFQGTGAADDSGLPNDRFFAVRPEGSVSTLKIQRTERGDSAVYLCASSSNPGDTQYFGPGTRLTVL.

This chain uses TRBV6-5 with TRBJ2-3; weak D call: TRBD2 (7 bases). CDR1 and CDR2 from the germline V gene are MNHEY and SVGAGI. V lost 0 bases to trimming and J lost 5 bases, with 12 bases between them. CDR3 length: 15 residues. CDR3 sequence reads: CASSYSGGRVDTQYF. The CDR3 DNA reads TGTGCCAGCAGTTACTCGGGGGGGCGCGTAGATACGCAGTATTTT.

This rearrangement joins TRBV6-5 to TRBJ1-2; 10 bases are shared with TRBD1. The CDR3 loop spans 15 amino acids. Germline-derived CDR1 and CDR2 are MNHEY and SVGAGI. Unmatched junction bases numbered 14, after V lost 8 bases and J lost 8 bases. The CDR3 nucleotides are TGTGCCAGCGCCGGATTGACAGGGGGCTCGCGGGGCTACACCTTC. It encodes CASAGLTGGSRGYTF.

This clone was detected only once. The chain couples TRBV15 to TRBJ2-3; 7 bases are a match to TRBD2. The CDR3 consists of 18 residues. The V gene end was trimmed by 0 bases and the J gene end by 0 bases; junction bases not matched to a gene: 9. The germline CDR1 and CDR2 sequences are LNHNV and YYDKDF (reference sequence). The CDR3 DNA sequence: TGTGCCACCAGCAGAGATTGGGCCGTTAGCGGGAGCACAGATACGCAGTATTTT. The encoded protein is CATSRDWAVSGSTDTQYF.

The chain carries TRBV5-1 and TRBJ2-3; 7 positions match TRBD2. The CDR3 loop spans 15 amino acids. In germline, CDR1 is SGHRS, CDR2 YFSETQ. Unmatched junction bases numbered 4, after V lost 0 bases and J lost 3 bases. The CDR3 reads CASSLVASGTDTQYF. CDR3 bases: TGCGCCAGCAGCTTGGTGGCTAGCGGTACAGATACGCAGTATTTT.

The chain recombines TRBV7-8 with TRBJ2-1, with 11 bases identical to TRBD1. There are 15 residues in the CDR3. V shed 5 bases, J shed 6 bases, and the junction held 6 bases outside the gene matches. Germline CDR1 SGHVS, CDR2 FQNEAQ. The CDR3 bases are TGTGCCAGCAGCAAAGGACAGGGGGCTTTCAATGAGCAGTTCTTC. Protein product: CASSKGQGAFNEQFF.

V and J are TRBV28 and TRBJ1-1, with unresolved D. The V and J ends lost 8 bases and 3 bases respectively, with 10 bases between them. The CDR3 consists of 12 residues. CDR1 MDHEN and CDR2 SYDVKM come from the germline V gene. Here the CDR3 reads CASSLGYTEAFF. The CDR3 nucleotides read TGTGCCAGCTCCCTTGGTTACACTGAAGCTTTCTTT.